The rows below give T cell receptor beta chains drawn from one sample of a study of early T cells in non-severe SARS-CoV-2 infection. TCRdb recomputed calls from the 5' RACE reads with MiXCR, one row per CDR3 protein. The sample contains tens of thousands of distinct CDR3 sequences, roughly 6% of which appear only once. Sample: whole blood. Receptors originate from an adult who was a healthcare worker with PCR-confirmed SARS-CoV-2 infection or an uninfected control (not recorded which). Both conserved end residues are part of each CDR3. The D gene is left open where the match is weak. Some rows have no size entry. The others give once, few or many, or a class for an expanded clone.

>TRBV5-6|many|NA|TRBJ1-5
TGTGCCAGCAGCTTGGCCATGAGCGACTGGCAGCCCCAGCATTTT
CASSLAMSDWQPQHF
>TRBV7-9|many|TRBD1|TRBJ2-1
TGTGCCAGCAGCCCCGGGACAGGGGTCAATGAGCAGTTCTTC
CASSPGTGVNEQFF
>TRBV7-2|many|TRBD2|TRBJ2-2
TGTGCCAGCAGCAGTAGCGGGGGGGCGAACACCGGGGAGCTGTTTTTT
CASSSSGGANTGELFF
>TRBV6-1|many|NA|TRBJ2-7
TGTGCCAGCTTGGAAGGCTCCTATCGGTACTTC
CASLEGSYRYF
>TRBV3-1|many|NA|TRBJ1-6
TGTGCCAGCAGCCAAGATAGGCGGAATTCACCCCTCCACTTT
CASSQDRRNSPLHF
>TRBV12-3/TRBV12-4|many|TRBD1|TRBJ1-1
TGTGCCACCACAGGGACAGCGAACACTGAAGCTTTCTTT
CATTGTANTEAFF
>TRBV11-2|many|NA|TRBJ1-1
TGTGCCAGCAAGACAGTTTTCACTGAAGCTTTCTTT
CASKTVFTEAFF
>TRBV5-5|few|TRBD2|TRBJ2-3
TGTGCCAGCAGCGTGGGACTAGCGCGGGATAGAGATACGCAGTATTTT
CASSVGLARDRDTQYF
>TRBV19|many|NA|TRBJ2-1
TGTGCCAGTAGTATTTCCAACTACAATGAGCAGTTCTTC
CASSISNYNEQFF
>TRBV10-3|few|TRBD1|TRBJ1-3
TGTGCCATCAGCCCGGGACAGGCGAACTCTGGAAACACCATATATTTT
CAISPGQANSGNTIYF
>TRBV6-1|many|NA|TRBJ1-2
TGTGCCAGCAGTGAAGCGAGGATCGGGCCTGTACCCACCTATGGCTACACCTTC
CASSEARIGPVPTYGYTF
>TRBV7-8|many|NA|TRBJ2-1
TGTGCCAGCAGCTCCTTAATCGGGGGTTACAATGAGCAGTTCTTC
CASSSLIGGYNEQFF
>TRBV6-5|NA|NA|TRBJ2-7
TGTGCCAGCAGGAGGAGGGATTCCTACGAGCAGTACTTC
CASRRRDSYEQYF
>TRBV27|NA|NA|TRBJ1-2
TGTGCCAGCAGGGGCGGAGGGCGAGGTTATGGCTACACCTTC
CASRGGGRGYGYTF
>TRBV10-1|many|TRBD2|TRBJ2-3
TGCGCCAGCAGTGAGAGGCGGGGGGGCATAGATACGCAGTATTTT
CASSERRGGIDTQYF
>TRBV27|many|NA|TRBJ2-5
TGTGCCAGCCAAAGAACGGGGGCGTTCCAAGAGACCCAGTACTTC
CASQRTGAFQETQYF
>TRBV20-1|many|NA|TRBJ2-1
TGCAGTGCCAGGGGCGCCTCCTACAATGAGCAGTTCTTC
CSARGASYNEQFF
>TRBV4-1|many|TRBD2|TRBJ2-5
TGCGCCAGCAGCCGGGGACTAGCACCTTCTGAGACCCAGTACTTC
CASSRGLAPSETQYF
>TRBV20-1|many|NA|TRBJ1-5
TGCAGTGCTAGAGAAACCAGGGCTTCTGGCAATCAGCCCCAGCATTTT
CSARETRASGNQPQHF
>TRBV27|NA|TRBD2|TRBJ2-3
TGTGCCAGCAGTTTCAGCGGGGGGTATCAGACAGATACGCAGTATTTT
CASSFSGGYQTDTQYF
>TRBV5-6|few|TRBD2|TRBJ2-4
TGTGCCAGCAGCTCTATCGTGGTAGCGGGGGGCAAAAAAAACATTCAGTACTTC
CASSSIVVAGGKKNIQYF
>TRBV16|few|TRBD2|TRBJ2-1
TGTGCCAGCAGCCCCAGAGGCGGGGGTAGGAATGAGCAGTTCTTC
CASSPRGGGRNEQFF
>TRBV21-1|many|NA|TRBJ1-6
TGTGCCAGCAGCAAAGCGCGGGACAGGGTTGCGACCTATAATTCACCCCTCCACTTT
CASSKARDRVATYNSPLHF
>TRBV28|many|TRBD2|TRBJ2-3
TGTGCCAGCAGTTTTAGCGGGTTTGGGAACACAGATACGCAGTATTTT
CASSFSGFGNTDTQYF
>TRBV6-1|many|TRBD2|TRBJ2-7
TGTGCCAGCAGTGATAGCGGGGGGACCTACGAGCAGTACTTC
CASSDSGGTYEQYF
>TRBV27|many|TRBD1|TRBJ1-4
TGTGCCAGCAGCCAGAGGGGGCCTAATGAAAAACTGTTTTTT
CASSQRGPNEKLFF
>TRBV19|many|TRBD2|TRBJ2-5
TGTGCCAGTAGTCCCGCGGGGGGGCGAGAGACCCAGTACTTC
CASSPAGGRETQYF
>TRBV20-1|few|NA|TRBJ2-7
TGCAGTGCTTCGACAGACGCCTACGAGCAGTACTTC
CSASTDAYEQYF
>TRBV7-6|many|TRBD2|TRBJ2-3
TGTGCCAGCAGCTTAGCGGGGGGGGCAGATACGCAGTATTTT
CASSLAGGADTQYF
>TRBV12-3/TRBV12-4|many|NA|TRBJ1-5
TGTGCCAGCAGTTTAAGGGGCGTCAATCAGCCCCAGCATTTT
CASSLRGVNQPQHF
>TRBV3-2|many|NA|TRBJ1-6
TGTGCCAGCATTGCAACCATGAACGCCAGACAGGGTGGTAATTCACCCCTCCACTTT
CASIATMNARQGGNSPLHF
>TRBV7-9|NA|NA|TRBJ2-2
TGTGCCAGCAGGGGGACACACACCGGGGAGCTGTTTTTT
CASRGTHTGELFF
>TRBV18|many|NA|TRBJ2-5
TGTGCCAGCTCAGAGGGGCTGAGCGAAGGCACCCAGTACTTC
CASSEGLSEGTQYF
>TRBV19|few|TRBD1|TRBJ2-1
TGTGCCAGTAGCCTCATCCCCGGGACAGGGTACCTCAATGAGCAGTTCTTC
CASSLIPGTGYLNEQFF
>TRBV6-5|few|TRBD1|TRBJ2-1
TGTGCCAGCAGTGGCGACAGGGGAGCCGTAAATGAGCAGTTCTTC
CASSGDRGAVNEQFF
>TRBV27|NA|NA|TRBJ2-3
TGTGCCAGCAGTTGGCGGGTTACGCACGCAGATACGCAGTATTTT
CASSWRVTHADTQYF